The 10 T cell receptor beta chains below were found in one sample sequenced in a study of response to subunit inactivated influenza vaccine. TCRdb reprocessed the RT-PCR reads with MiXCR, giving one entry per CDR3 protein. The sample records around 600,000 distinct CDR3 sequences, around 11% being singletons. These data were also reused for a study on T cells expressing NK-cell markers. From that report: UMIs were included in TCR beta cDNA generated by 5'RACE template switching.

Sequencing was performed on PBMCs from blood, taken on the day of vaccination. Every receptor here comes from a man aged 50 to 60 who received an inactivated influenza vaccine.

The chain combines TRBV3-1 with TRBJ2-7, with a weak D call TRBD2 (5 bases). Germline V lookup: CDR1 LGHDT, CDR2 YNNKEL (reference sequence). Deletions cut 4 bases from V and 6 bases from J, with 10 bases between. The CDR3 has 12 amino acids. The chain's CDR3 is CASSPYGVEQYF. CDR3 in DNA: TGTGCCAGCAGCCCCTACGGGGTCGAGCAGTACTTC.

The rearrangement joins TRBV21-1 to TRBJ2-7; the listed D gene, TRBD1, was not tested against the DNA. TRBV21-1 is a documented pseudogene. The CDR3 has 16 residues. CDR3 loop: CASSPSREGGIYEQYF. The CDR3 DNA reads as TGTGCCAGCAGCCCGTCTCGGGAAGGGGGAATCTACGAGCAGTACTTC.

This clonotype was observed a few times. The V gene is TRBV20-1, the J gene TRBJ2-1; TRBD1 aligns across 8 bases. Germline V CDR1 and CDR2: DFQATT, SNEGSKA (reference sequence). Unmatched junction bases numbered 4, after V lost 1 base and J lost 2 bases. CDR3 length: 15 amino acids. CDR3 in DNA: TGCAGTGCTAGAGGCAGGGGGCTTACCTACAATGAGCAGTTCTTC. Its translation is CSARGRGLTYNEQFF.

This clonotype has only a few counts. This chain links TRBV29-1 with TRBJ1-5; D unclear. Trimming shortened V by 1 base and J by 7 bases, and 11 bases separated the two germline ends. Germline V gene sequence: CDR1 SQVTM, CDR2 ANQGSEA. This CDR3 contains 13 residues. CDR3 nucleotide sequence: TGCAGCGTTGAAGGGGGTATCGGCCAGCCCCAGCATTTT. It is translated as CSVEGGIGQPQHF.

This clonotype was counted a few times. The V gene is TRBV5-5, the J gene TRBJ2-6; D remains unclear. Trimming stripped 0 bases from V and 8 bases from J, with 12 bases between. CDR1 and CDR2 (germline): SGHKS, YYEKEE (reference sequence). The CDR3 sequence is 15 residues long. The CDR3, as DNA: TGTGCCAGCAGCTTGGCCTCGGTTGTGACCAACGTCCTGACTTTC. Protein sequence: CASSLASVVTNVLTF.

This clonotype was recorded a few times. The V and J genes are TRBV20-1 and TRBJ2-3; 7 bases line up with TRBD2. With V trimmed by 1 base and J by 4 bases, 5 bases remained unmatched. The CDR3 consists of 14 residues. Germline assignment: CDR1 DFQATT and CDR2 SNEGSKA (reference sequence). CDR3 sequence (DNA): TGCAGTGCTAGAGGCCCCGGACTAGCAGATACGCAGTATTTT. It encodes CSARGPGLADTQYF.

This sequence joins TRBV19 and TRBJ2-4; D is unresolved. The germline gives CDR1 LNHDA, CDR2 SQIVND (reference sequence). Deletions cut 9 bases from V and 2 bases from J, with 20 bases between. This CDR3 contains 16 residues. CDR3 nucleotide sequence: TGTGCCAGCCGCCCCCTTAATTCCGGTTCCAAAAACATTCAGTACTTC. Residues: CASRPLNSGSKNIQYF.

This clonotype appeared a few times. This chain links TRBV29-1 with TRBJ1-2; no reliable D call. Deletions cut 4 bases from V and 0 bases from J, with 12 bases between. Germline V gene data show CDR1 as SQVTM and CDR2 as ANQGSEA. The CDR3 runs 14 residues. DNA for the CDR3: TGCAGCGTTGTGGTCCGGAGTACTAACTATGGCTACACCTTC. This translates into CSVVVRSTNYGYTF.

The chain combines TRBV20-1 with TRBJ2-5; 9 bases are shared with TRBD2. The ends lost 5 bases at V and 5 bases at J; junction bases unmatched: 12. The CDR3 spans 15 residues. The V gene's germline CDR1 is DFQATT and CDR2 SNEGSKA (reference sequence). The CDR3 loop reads CSAHGGGGARETQYF. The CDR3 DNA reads TGCAGTGCTCATGGAGGCGGGGGGGCCCGGGAGACCCAGTACTTC.

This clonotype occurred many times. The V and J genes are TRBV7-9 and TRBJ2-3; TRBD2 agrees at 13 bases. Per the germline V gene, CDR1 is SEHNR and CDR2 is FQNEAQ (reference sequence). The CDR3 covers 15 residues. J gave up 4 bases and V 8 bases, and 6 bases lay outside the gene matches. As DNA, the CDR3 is TGTGCCAGCTCACTACTAGCGGGAGGGCCAGATACGCAGTATTTT. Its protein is CASSLLAGGPDTQYF.